This T cell receptor beta chain was recovered during a study of blood T cell repertoires in COVID-19. Study context: Nucleic acid was either cDNA or gDNA, and it came from T cells, B-cell-depleted T cells, or PBMCs.

Germline V lookup: CDR1 MNHEY, CDR2 SVGAGI. CDR3 size: 15 residues. V was pared by 4 bases and J by 0 bases, with 2 bases of the junction left unmatched. Measured with immunoSEQ multiplex PCR; TCRdb has only the in-frame clones, and not every one. The data show about 430,000 clones, 70% to 90% seen once. In terms of age and location, participants ranged from about 18 to 95 years and lived in roughly 22 US areas. Before they entered the study, exposed participants had met a COVID-19 case within 2 weeks. The sample taken for sequencing was PBMCs or T cells enriched from blood (not recorded which). This TCR came from a young woman who had been exposed to COVID-19. The chain links TRBV6-5 to TRBJ1-4, with 7 bases lining up with TRBD1. This CDR3 reads CASSSGQATNEKLFF. Here the CDR3 DNA reads TGTGCCAGCAGTTCCGGACAGGCAACTAATGAAAAACTGTTTTTT.